A single count supports the clone carrying this T cell receptor beta chain. Its antigen is still unknown. The data belong to a study of blood T cell dynamics during melanoma immunotherapy. TCRdb's copy holds only in-frame clones and misses some; the assay was immunoSEQ multiplex PCR. This table has about 840 clones, around 82% appearing once. Notes on the study in general: The most clonal sorted CD8+ subset, immune-effector cells, was closest to cell-free DNA CDR3 sequences.

Indicated time point: week 3, after first cycle of checkpoint inhibitor. The CD3+ CD4- CD8+ CD45RA- CD45RO-high CD27- CCR7- memory phenotype defined TIE cells. V trimming: 4 bases; J trimming: 13 bases; junction bases outside the gene matches: 10. The CDR3 loop spans 13 amino acids. Germline assignment: CDR1 LNHNV and CDR2 YYDKDF (reference sequence). Specimen: CD8+ T cells from blood, collected from a patient treated with checkpoint blockade. The chain employs TRBV15 and TRBJ2-4; 7 bases are shared with TRBD1. The receptor was derived from a human donor with melanoma. In DNA form, the CDR3 reads TGTGCCACCAGCAAAAATTTAGACAGGGAACAGTACTTC. It encodes CATSKNLDREQYF.